The sequence of this TCR beta chain was determined in a study of cytomegalovirus exposure and HLA in healthy donors. Study results and caveats: In the analysis, some V segments, TRBV6-2 and TRBV6-3 included, were excluded as indistinguishable.

Points on this clone: Its matching antigen is unknown.

Each of the donors was a healthy bone marrow donor. Germline V gene lookup returns CDR1 MNHEY and CDR2 SVGAGI. J was trimmed by 5 bases and V by 6 bases; bases with no gene match: 4. The CDR3 totals 13 residues. In the PCR, 60 Vbeta and 13 Jbeta primers were used. As handled by the study authors: Later, an analysis found 75 million to 100 million unique TCR beta chains, and approximately 10 million of these were shared. Sequencing used immunoSEQ multiplex PCR; TCRdb keeps in-frame clones, though not all of them. V and J calls and clone size are given by that table; D and trimming were obtained from the DNA. The table includes over 100,000 clones, 76% detected once.

V and J are TRBV6-5 and TRBJ1-5, with 7 bases aligning to TRBD1. This TCR derives from a woman aged 45 to 65 in good health and CMV-seropositive. Sequenced material: PBMCs. The CDR3: CASSRGGDQPQHF. The CDR3 DNA follows: TGTGCCAGCAGCCGAGGGGGCGATCAGCCCCAGCATTTT.